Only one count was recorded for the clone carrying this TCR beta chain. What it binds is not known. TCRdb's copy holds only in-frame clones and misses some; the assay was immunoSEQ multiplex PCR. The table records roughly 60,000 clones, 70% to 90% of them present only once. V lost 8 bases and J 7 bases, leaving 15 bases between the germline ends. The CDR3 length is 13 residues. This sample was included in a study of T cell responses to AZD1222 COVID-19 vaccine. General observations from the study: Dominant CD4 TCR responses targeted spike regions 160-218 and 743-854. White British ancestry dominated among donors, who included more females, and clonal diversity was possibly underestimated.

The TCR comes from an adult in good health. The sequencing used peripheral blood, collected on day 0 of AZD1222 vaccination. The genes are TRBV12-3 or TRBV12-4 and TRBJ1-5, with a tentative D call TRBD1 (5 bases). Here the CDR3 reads CASSLRGGQPQHF. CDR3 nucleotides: TGTGCCAGCTCACTTAGGGGCGGGCAGCCCCAGCATTTT.